One and the same sample provided the 27 T cell receptor beta chains below, sequenced in a study of blood T cell repertoires in COVID-19. Method: immunoSEQ multiplex PCR; TCRdb's copy keeps in-frame clones and lacks some. The sample has roughly 190,000 clones, 88% seen once. The specimen was peripheral blood. The receptors derive from a woman between 40 and 50 years old who had recovered from COVID-19.

This clone appeared a few times. The V and J genes are TRBV3-1 (or the pseudogene TRBV3-2) and TRBJ1-2; TRBD1 matches 7 bases. V shed 2 bases, J shed 5 bases, and the junction held 8 bases outside the gene matches. CDR1 is LGHDT, CDR2 YNNKEL, per germline (reference sequence). The CDR3 consists of 15 residues. This CDR3 is CASSQFSGGKYGYTF. The CDR3 bases are TGTGCCAGCAGCCAATTCTCAGGGGGAAAGTATGGCTACACCTTC.

CDR3 loop: CASRGGSDPYGYTF. The CDR3, as DNA: TGTGCCAGTAGGGGAGGATCCGACCCTTATGGCTACACCTTC. The rearrangement uses TRBV19 and TRBJ1-2; D remains ambiguous. CDR3 length: 14 amino acids. Germline-derived CDR1 and CDR2 are LNHDA and SQIVND (reference sequence). Trimming stripped 6 bases from V and 5 bases from J, with 16 bases between.

The rearrangement links TRBV2 to TRBJ2-3; 7 bases are shared with TRBD1. Trimming removed 8 bases from V and 4 bases from J; junction bases left unmatched: 12. Germline assignment: CDR1 SNHLY and CDR2 FYNNEI. The CDR3 has 15 amino acids. CDR3 DNA: TGTGCCAGCTCCCTCCAGGGTCAGGGGGCAGATACGCAGTATTTT. This sequence encodes CASSLQGQGADTQYF.

This chain joins TRBV18 and TRBJ1-5; 11 nucleotides agree with TRBD1. Germline CDR1 reads KGHSH; CDR2 reads LQKENI. The CDR3 contains 17 residues. J was trimmed by 6 bases and V by 5 bases; bases with no gene match: 12. The CDR3 sequence is CASSSIGTGGLGQPQHF. The CDR3 DNA reads TGTGCCAGCTCATCGATCGGGACAGGGGGTTTGGGTCAGCCCCAGCATTTT. The whole variable domain, filled in from reference TRBV18 and TRBJ1-5, reads NAGVMQNPRHLVRRRGQEARLRCSPMKGHSHVYWYRQLPEEGLKFMVYLQKENIIDESGMPKERFSAEFPKEGPSILRIQQVVRGDSAAYFCASSSIGTGGLGQPQHFGDGTRLSIL.

This clone was seen a handful of times. This chain connects TRBV2 to TRBJ1-4; no firm D call. V was trimmed by 6 bases and J by 0 bases, leaving 8 bases between them. Germline V gene data show CDR1 as SNHLY and CDR2 as FYNNEI. CDR3 length: 14 residues. This CDR3 reads CASRWASTNEKLFF. Written as DNA, the CDR3 is TGTGCCAGCAGGTGGGCCTCAACTAATGAAAAACTGTTTTTT.

This chain links TRBV27 with TRBJ2-7; 7 nucleotides match TRBD1. Germline CDR1 reads MNHEY; CDR2 reads SMNVEV (reference sequence). The junction had 10 bases not matched to a gene; V was cut back by 4 bases and J by 4 bases. CDR3 length equals 15 residues. In DNA form, the CDR3 reads TGTGCCAGCAGTTCTCTGGGTCAGGGGGAATACGAGCAGTACTTC. This translates into CASSSLGQGEYEQYF.

This CDR3 reads CASSQVFTSGYPDTQYF. In DNA, the CDR3 is TGCGCCAGCAGCCAAGTTTTTACTAGCGGGTACCCAGATACGCAGTATTTT. The chain is built from TRBV4-3 and TRBJ2-3; 9 nucleotides match TRBD2. CDR1 is LGHNA and CDR2 is YSLEER in the germline V gene. The ends lost 1 base at V and 4 bases at J; junction bases unmatched: 9. CDR3 length: 17 amino acids.

This clone is a singleton in its sample. V and J are TRBV5-1 and TRBJ2-1; D is possibly TRBD1 (5 bases). The V gene lost 1 base and the J gene lost 8 bases, with 19 bases spanning the gap. Germline V gene sequence: CDR1 SGHRS, CDR2 YFSETQ. CDR3 length: 16 amino acids. Written as DNA, the CDR3 is TGCGCCAGCAGCTTGTGGGCTAGGGGTGGTGCCCATGAGCAGTTCTTC. Its translation: CASSLWARGGAHEQFF.

V is TRBV4-3 and J is TRBJ2-1; 11 bases agree with TRBD2. The CDR3 totals 16 residues. Germline values: CDR1 LGHNA, CDR2 YSLEER. V shed 0 bases and J 14 bases; nucleotides not matched to a gene: 12. In DNA form, the CDR3 reads TGCGCCAGCAGCCAAGATTCCCAGCCTAGCGGGAGGCAAGAGTTCTTC. Protein product: CASSQDSQPSGRQEFF.

This chain uses TRBV19 with TRBJ2-7; 9 bases align to TRBD1. The germline CDR1 and CDR2 sequences are LNHDA and SQIVND (reference sequence). The CDR3 extends over 14 amino acids. Unmatched junction bases numbered 6, after V lost 6 bases and J lost 3 bases. The CDR3 DNA reads TGTGCCAGTAGCACCTGGGGACAGGGCTACGAGCAGTACTTC. It is translated as CASSTWGQGYEQYF.

The V call is TRBV24-1, the J call TRBJ1-1, with 7 positions matching TRBD1. CDR3 length: 16 residues. The V and J ends lost 5 bases and 2 bases, in that order; junction bases with no gene match: 10. Germline CDR1 and CDR2: KGHDR and SFDVKD. This chain's CDR3 is CATSGQGQNSNTEAFF. CDR3 in DNA: TGTGCCACCAGTGGACAGGGACAAAATTCTAACACTGAAGCTTTCTTT.

This chain connects TRBV4-3 to TRBJ2-7; maybe TRBD1 (6 bases). V dropped 1 base and J dropped 0 bases, with 10 bases sitting between them. CDR1 is LGHNA, CDR2 YSLEER, per germline. CDR3 length: 15 amino acids. The CDR3 nucleotides are TGCGCCAGCAGCCAAGGGACAGTGAGCTCCTACGAGCAGTACTTC. Protein product: CASSQGTVSSYEQYF.

This chain joins TRBV7-6 and TRBJ2-2; D is perhaps TRBD2 (7 bases). The V end lost 8 bases, the J end lost 3 bases, and 13 bases lay between the germline ends. The germline gives CDR1 SGHVS, CDR2 FNYEAQ. There are 14 residues in the CDR3. The CDR3 sequence: CASGGAVDTGELFF. The DNA for the CDR3 is TGTGCCAGCGGGGGGGCGGTGGACACCGGGGAGCTGTTTTTT.

The rearrangement links TRBV2 to TRBJ1-2, with 9 positions matching TRBD1. Germline V gene data show CDR1 as SNHLY and CDR2 as FYNNEI. With 8 bases clipped from V and 7 bases from J, the junction kept 17 bases outside the gene matches. The CDR3 covers 16 residues. As DNA, the CDR3 is TGTGCCAGCGGGGGACCCGGGACAGGGTCGATTCCTGGCTACACCTTC. This codes for CASGGPGTGSIPGYTF.

The CDR3 bases are TGTGCCAGCAGTAAAGGGACAGGGGGCGCGGGCAATGAGCAGTTCTTC. This encodes CASSKGTGGAGNEQFF. The chain employs TRBV2 and TRBJ2-1; 12 nucleotides agree with TRBD1. With V trimmed by 5 bases and J by 6 bases, 8 bases remained unmatched. Looked up from germline, CDR1 is SNHLY and CDR2 is FYNNEI. This CDR3 contains 16 residues. Using reference TRBV2 and TRBJ2-1 for the parts outside the CDR3, the full variable domain is EPEVTQTPSHQVTQMGQEVILRCVPISNHLYFYWYRQILGQKVEFLVSFYNNEISEKSEIFDDQFSVERPDGSNFTLKIRSTKLEDSAMYFCASSKGTGGAGNEQFFGPGTRLTVL.

This clone was detected only a few times. The chain uses TRBV5-1 and TRBJ1-1, with 9 bases fitting TRBD1. The ends lost 1 base at V and 0 bases at J; junction bases unmatched: 10. The CDR3 length is 18 residues. Germline CDR1 reads SGHRS; CDR2 reads YFSETQ. The CDR3 sequence: CASSLQGQGLAMNTEAFF. CDR3 nucleotides: TGCGCCAGCAGCTTGCAGGGACAGGGACTGGCGATGAACACTGAAGCTTTCTTT.

The rearrangement links TRBV27 to TRBJ2-3; TRBD1 matches 9 bases. Trimming cost V 5 bases and J 4 bases; bases outside gene matches: 10. The length of the CDR3 is 16 residues. Per germline, CDR1 MNHEY and CDR2 SMNVEV (reference sequence). CDR3 sequence (DNA): TGTGCCAGCAGTCCATCCGGGACAGGGACTGCAGATACGCAGTATTTT. Protein product: CASSPSGTGTADTQYF.

The chain employs TRBV12-3 or TRBV12-4 and TRBJ2-7; D may be TRBD2 (6 bases). The length of the CDR3 is 12 residues. Trimming took off 4 bases at V and 5 bases at J, with 9 bases between the two ends. This CDR3 is CASSSGGHEQYF. DNA of the CDR3: TGTGCCAGCAGTTCCGGAGGGCACGAGCAGTACTTC.

J is TRBJ2-1 and V is TRBV7-9; D is unclear. The CDR3 extends over 16 amino acids. With 1 base removed from V and 0 bases from J, the gap between germline ends came to 10 bases. Per the germline V gene, CDR1 is SEHNR and CDR2 is FQNEAQ (reference sequence). CDR3: CASSLVAIPSYNEQFF. CDR3 nucleotide sequence: TGTGCCAGCAGCTTAGTGGCAATACCCTCCTACAATGAGCAGTTCTTC. Drawing the rest from reference TRBV7-9 and TRBJ2-1, the complete variable domain is DTGVSQNPRHKITKRGQNVTFRCDPISEHNRLYWYRQTLGQGPEFLTYFQNEAQLEKSRLLSDRFSAERPKGSFSTLEIQRTEQGDSAMYLCASSLVAIPSYNEQFFGPGTRLTVL.

The chain employs TRBV18 and TRBJ2-7, with 7 positions matching TRBD1. Germline assignment: CDR1 KGHSH and CDR2 LQKENI. V was clipped by 6 bases and J by 3 bases; unmatched bases: 14. This CDR3 has 16 residues. CDR3 in DNA: TGTGCCAGCTCGCTGAAAGGACCGGGACAGAACTACGAGCAGTACTTC. It yields the protein CASSLKGPGQNYEQYF.

CDR3 residues: CASSPKGRQGTDTQYF. CDR3 bases: TGTGCCAGCAGCCCGAAGGGGAGACAGGGCACAGATACGCAGTATTTT. The chain recombines TRBV27 with TRBJ2-3, with a possible D match to TRBD1 (6 bases). The V end was cut by 6 bases, the J end by 1 base, with 17 bases between. From germline, CDR1 is MNHEY and CDR2 SMNVEV (reference sequence). CDR3 length equals 16 residues.

The V call is TRBV7-6, the J call TRBJ2-7; TRBD2 matches 9 bases. There are 15 residues in the CDR3. Germline assignment: CDR1 SGHVS and CDR2 FNYEAQ. Germline trimming cut 5 bases from V and 0 bases from J; bases unmatched to any gene: 5. Here the CDR3 DNA reads TGTGCCAGCAGCGGGGGGACTAGCAGCTCCTACGAGCAGTACTTC. Amino acids: CASSGGTSSSYEQYF.

This chain connects TRBV10-3 to TRBJ2-7, with a possible D match to TRBD2 (6 bases). This CDR3 contains 16 residues. V was cut by 2 bases and J by 5 bases, with 19 bases left in between. Germline V gene lookup returns CDR1 ENHRY and CDR2 SYGVKD. CDR3 DNA sequence: TGTGCCATCAGTGAGATTCTCAGGGTAAGGAGGGACGAGCAGTACTTC. Translating it yields CAISEILRVRRDEQYF.

This clone was counted many times. V and J are TRBV7-9 and TRBJ2-7; maybe TRBD2 (5 bases). The CDR3 is 13 residues long. With 5 bases removed from V and 0 bases from J, the gap between germline ends came to 8 bases. Germline loops: CDR1 SEHNR, CDR2 FQNEAQ (reference sequence). Written as DNA, the CDR3 is TGTGCCAGCAGCCGACTAACCTCCTACGAGCAGTACTTC. Protein: CASSRLTSYEQYF. The complete variable domain, with remaining parts taken from reference TRBV7-9 and TRBJ2-7, reads DTGVSQNPRHKITKRGQNVTFRCDPISEHNRLYWYRQTLGQGPEFLTYFQNEAQLEKSRLLSDRFSAERPKGSFSTLEIQRTEQGDSAMYLCASSRLTSYEQYFGPGTRLTVT.

The V call is TRBV3-1 (or the pseudogene TRBV3-2), the J call TRBJ1-3; TRBD1 might be the D (5 bases). In germline, CDR1 is LGHDT, CDR2 YNNKEL (reference sequence). V shed 6 bases and J shed 0 bases, with 15 bases lying between them. The CDR3 extends over 16 amino acids. CDR3 sequence reads: CASRWGEDTSGNTIYF. The CDR3 region has the DNA TGTGCCAGCAGGTGGGGGGAGGACACCTCTGGAAACACCATATATTTT.

The chain is built from TRBV2 and TRBJ2-7; no definite D call. CDR3 length equals 14 residues. The germline V and J ends were trimmed by 4 bases and 0 bases, with 10 bases remaining between them. Germline CDR1 SNHLY, CDR2 FYNNEI. The CDR3 here is CASSGPRHSYEQYF. The CDR3 DNA follows: TGTGCCAGCAGTGGTCCGCGGCACTCCTACGAGCAGTACTTC.

This chain joins TRBV28 and TRBJ1-6; 7 bases align to TRBD1. V dropped 6 bases and J dropped 6; count of bases not matched to a gene: 5. Per germline, CDR1 MDHEN and CDR2 SYDVKM. CDR3 length: 14 residues. CDR3: CASSLGQSNSPLHF. The CDR3 DNA reads as TGTGCCAGCAGCTTGGGACAGTCTAATTCACCCCTCCACTTT.